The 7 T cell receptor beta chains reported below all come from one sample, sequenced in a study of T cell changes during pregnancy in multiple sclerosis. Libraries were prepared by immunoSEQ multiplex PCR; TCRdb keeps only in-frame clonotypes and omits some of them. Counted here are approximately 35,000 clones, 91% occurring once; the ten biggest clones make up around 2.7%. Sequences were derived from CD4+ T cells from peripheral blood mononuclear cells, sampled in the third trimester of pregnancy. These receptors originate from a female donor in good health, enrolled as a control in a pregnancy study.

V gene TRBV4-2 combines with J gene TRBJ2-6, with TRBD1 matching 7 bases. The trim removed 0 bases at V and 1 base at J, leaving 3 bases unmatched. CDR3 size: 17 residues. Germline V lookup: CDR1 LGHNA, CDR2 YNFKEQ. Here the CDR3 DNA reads TGTGCCAGCAGCCAAGAACGGACAGGATCTGGGGCCAACGTCCTGACTTTC. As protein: CASSQERTGSGANVLTF.

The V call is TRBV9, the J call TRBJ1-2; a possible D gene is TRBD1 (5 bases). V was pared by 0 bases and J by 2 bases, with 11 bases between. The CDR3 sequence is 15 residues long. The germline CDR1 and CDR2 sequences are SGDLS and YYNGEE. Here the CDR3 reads CASSVAGQLNYGYTF. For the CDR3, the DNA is TGTGCCAGCAGCGTAGCAGGGCAGTTAAACTATGGCTACACCTTC.

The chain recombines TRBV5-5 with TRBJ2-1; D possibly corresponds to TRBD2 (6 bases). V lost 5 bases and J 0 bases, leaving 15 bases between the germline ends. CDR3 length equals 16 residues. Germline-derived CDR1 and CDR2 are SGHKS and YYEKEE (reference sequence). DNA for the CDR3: TGTGCCAGCAGAACTCTAGCGTCAAGCTCCTACAATGAGCAGTTCTTC. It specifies CASRTLASSSYNEQFF.

The CDR3 spells CASSITGGSTEAFF. CDR3 bases: TGCGCCAGCAGCATCACGGGGGGATCCACTGAAGCTTTCTTT. The chain employs TRBV5-1 and TRBJ1-1; tentative D call: TRBD1 (5 bases). The CDR3 totals 14 residues. Germline-derived CDR1 and CDR2 are SGHRS and YFSETQ. V dropped 4 bases and J dropped 4 bases, with 14 bases sitting between them.

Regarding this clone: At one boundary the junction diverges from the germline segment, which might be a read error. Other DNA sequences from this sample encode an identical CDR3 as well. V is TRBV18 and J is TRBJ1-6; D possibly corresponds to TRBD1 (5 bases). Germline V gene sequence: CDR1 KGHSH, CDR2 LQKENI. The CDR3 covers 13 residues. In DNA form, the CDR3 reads TGCGCCAGCTCACCAGGGCGAGATTCACCCCTCCACTTT. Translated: CASSPGRDSPLHF.

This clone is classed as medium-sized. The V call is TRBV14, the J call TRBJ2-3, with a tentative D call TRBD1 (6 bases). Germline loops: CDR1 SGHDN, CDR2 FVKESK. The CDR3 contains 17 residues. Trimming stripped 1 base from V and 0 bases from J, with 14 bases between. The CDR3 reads CASSQVAGATSTDTQYF. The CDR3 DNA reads TGTGCCAGCAGCCAAGTGGCAGGGGCAACTAGCACAGATACGCAGTATTTT.

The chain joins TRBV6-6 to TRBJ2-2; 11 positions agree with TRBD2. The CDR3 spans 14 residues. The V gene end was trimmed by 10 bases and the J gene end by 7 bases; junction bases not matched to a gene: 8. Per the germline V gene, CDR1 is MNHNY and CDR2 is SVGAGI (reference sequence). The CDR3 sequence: CATALAGVFGELFF. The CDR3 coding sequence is TGTGCCACCGCACTAGCGGGAGTCTTCGGGGAGCTGTTTTTT.